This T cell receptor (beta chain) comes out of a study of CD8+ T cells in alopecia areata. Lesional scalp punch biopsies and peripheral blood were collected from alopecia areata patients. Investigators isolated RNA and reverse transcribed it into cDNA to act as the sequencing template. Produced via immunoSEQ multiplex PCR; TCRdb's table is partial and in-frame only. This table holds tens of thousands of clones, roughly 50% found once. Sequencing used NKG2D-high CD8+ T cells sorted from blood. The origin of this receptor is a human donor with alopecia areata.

The CDR3 spells CASSLTGTGTETQYF. CDR3 bases: TGTGCCAGCAGCTTGACCGGGACAGGGACAGAGACCCAGTACTTC. V gene TRBV5-4 combines with J gene TRBJ2-5; TRBD1 matches 9 bases. The junction had 5 bases not matched to a gene; V was cut back by 1 base and J by 4 bases. CDR1 is SGHNT and CDR2 is YYREEE in the germline V gene (reference sequence). The CDR3 is 15 residues long.